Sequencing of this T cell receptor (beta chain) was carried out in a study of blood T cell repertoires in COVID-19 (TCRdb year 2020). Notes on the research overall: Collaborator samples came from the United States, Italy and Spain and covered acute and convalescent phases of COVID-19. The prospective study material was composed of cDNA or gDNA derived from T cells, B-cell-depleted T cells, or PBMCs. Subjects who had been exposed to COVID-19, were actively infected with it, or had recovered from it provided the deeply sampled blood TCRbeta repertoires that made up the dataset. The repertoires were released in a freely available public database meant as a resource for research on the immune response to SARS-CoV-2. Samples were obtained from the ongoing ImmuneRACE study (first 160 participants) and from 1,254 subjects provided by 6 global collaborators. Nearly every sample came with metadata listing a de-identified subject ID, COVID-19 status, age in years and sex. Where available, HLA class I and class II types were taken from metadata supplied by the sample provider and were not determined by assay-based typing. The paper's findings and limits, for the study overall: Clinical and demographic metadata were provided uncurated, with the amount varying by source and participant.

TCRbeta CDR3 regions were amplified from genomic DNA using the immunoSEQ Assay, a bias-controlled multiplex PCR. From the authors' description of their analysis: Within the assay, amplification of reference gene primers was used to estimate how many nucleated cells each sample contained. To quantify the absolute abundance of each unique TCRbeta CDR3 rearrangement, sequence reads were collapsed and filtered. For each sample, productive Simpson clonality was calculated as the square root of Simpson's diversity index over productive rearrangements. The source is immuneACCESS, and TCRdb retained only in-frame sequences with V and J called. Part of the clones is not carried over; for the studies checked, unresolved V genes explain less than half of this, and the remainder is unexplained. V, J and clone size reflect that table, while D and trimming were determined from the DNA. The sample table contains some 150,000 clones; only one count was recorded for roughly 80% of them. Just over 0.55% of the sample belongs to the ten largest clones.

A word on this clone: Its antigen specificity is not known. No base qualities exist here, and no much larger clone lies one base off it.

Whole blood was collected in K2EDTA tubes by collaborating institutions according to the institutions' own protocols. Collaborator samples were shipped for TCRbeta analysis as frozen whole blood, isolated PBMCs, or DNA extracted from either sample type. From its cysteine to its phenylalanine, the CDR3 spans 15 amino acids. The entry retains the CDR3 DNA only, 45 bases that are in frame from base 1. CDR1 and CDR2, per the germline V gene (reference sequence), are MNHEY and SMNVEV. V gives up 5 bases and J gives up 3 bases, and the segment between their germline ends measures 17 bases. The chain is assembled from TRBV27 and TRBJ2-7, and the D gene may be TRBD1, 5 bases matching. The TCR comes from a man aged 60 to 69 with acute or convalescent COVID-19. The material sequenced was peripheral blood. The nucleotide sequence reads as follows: TGTGCCAGCAGTCTACTGACAGCCTCACGCTACGAGCAGTACTTC. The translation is CASSLLTASRYEQYF.